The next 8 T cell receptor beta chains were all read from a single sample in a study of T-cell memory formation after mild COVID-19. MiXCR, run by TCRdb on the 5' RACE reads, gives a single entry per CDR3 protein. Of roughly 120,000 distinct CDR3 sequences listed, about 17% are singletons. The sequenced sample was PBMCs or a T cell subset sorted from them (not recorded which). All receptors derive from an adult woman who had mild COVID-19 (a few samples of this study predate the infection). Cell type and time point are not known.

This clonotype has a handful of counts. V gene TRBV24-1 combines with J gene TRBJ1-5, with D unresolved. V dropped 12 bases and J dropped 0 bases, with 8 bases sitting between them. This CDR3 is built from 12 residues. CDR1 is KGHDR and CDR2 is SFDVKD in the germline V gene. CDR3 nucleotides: TGTGCCTCGGTATATAGCAATCAGCCCCAGCATTTT. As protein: CASVYSNQPQHF.

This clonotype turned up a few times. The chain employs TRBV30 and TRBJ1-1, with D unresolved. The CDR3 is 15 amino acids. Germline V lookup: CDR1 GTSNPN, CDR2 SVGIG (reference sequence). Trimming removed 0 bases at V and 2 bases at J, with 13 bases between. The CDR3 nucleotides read TGTGCCTGGAGTGTTCGAAGGCACTATAACACTGAAGCTTTCTTT. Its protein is CAWSVRRHYNTEAFF.

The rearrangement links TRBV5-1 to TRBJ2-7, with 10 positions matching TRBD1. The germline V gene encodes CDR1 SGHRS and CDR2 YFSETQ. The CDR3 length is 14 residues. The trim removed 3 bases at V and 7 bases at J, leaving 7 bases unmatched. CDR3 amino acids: CASSWGTGEKEQYF. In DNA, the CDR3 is TGCGCCAGCAGCTGGGGGACAGGGGAAAAGGAGCAGTACTTC.

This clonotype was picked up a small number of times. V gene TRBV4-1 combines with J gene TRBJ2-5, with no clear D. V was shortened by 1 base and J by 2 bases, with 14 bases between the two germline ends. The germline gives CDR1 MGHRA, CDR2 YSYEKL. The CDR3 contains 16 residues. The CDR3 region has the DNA TGCGCCAGCAGCCAAGGCGTCGACGGAATACAAGAGACCCAGTACTTC. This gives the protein CASSQGVDGIQETQYF.

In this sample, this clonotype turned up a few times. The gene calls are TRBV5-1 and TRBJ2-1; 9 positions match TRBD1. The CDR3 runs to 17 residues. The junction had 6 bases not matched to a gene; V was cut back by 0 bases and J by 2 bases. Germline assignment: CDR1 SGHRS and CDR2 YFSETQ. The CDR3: CASSLGRQGVPYNEQFF. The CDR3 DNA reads TGCGCCAGCAGCTTGGGTCGACAGGGGGTCCCCTACAATGAGCAGTTCTTC. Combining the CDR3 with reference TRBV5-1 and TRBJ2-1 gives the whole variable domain KAGVTQTPRYLIKTRGQQVTLSCSPISGHRSVSWYQQTPGQGLQFLFEYFSETQRNKGNFPGRFSGRQFSNSRSEMNVSTLELGDSALYLCASSLGRQGVPYNEQFFGPGTRLTVL.

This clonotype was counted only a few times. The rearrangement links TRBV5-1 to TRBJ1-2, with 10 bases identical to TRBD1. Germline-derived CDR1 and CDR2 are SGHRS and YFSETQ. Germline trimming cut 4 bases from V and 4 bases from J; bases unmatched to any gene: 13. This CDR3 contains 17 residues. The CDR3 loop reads CASSPSGTGVLSYGYTF. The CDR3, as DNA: TGCGCCAGCAGCCCCTCCGGGACAGGGGTCCTTAGCTATGGCTACACCTTC.

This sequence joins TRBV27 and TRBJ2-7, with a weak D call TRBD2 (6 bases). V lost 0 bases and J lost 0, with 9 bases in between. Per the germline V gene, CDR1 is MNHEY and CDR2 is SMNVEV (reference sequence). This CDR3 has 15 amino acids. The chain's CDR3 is CASSLSEGFSYEQYF. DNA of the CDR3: TGTGCCAGCAGTTTATCGGAGGGGTTCTCCTACGAGCAGTACTTC.

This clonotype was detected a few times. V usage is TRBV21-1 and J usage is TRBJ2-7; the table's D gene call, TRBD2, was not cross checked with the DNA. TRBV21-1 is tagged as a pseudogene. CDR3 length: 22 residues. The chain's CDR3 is CASSRNPPRRGRALSLSYEQYF. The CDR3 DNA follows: TGTGCCAGCAGCAGGAACCCCCCACGGCGCGGGAGGGCCCTAAGTTTATCCTACGAGCAGTACTTC.